These T cell receptor beta chains were read from a single sample in a study of cytomegalovirus exposure and HLA in healthy donors. Using immunoSEQ multiplex PCR, the repertoire was profiled, and TCRdb retains in-frame clones only, with some absent. The table lists 150,000 or so clones, 84% of them singletons. Sequences were obtained from PBMCs. These receptors all come from a man in his thirties or forties in good health and CMV-seronegative. Both conserved end residues are part of each CDR3. D genes are given only for firm matches. Some rows have no size entry. The others give once, few or many, or a class for an expanded clone.

.,TRBV13,.,TRBJ2-3,CASSSRQTTDTQYF,TGTGCCAGCAGCTCCCGACAGACCACAGATACGCAGTATTTT
.,TRBV7-9,.,TRBJ2-7,CASSSQGREGYEQYF,TGTGCCAGCAGCTCACAGGGAAGAGAAGGTTACGAGCAGTACTTC
.,TRBV5-1,TRBD1,TRBJ2-1,CASSLRTGTNEQFF,TGCGCCAGCAGCCTTCGGACAGGGACAAATGAGCAGTTCTTC
.,TRBV5-1,.,TRBJ1-2,CASSGWGGDGTGYTF,TGCGCCAGCAGCGGCTGGGGAGGGGACGGAACGGGCTACACCTTC
.,TRBV4-1,.,TRBJ2-7,CASSRTQGYEQYF,TGCGCCAGCAGCCGCACACAGGGTTACGAGCAGTACTTC
.,TRBV5-4,TRBD2,TRBJ2-7,CASSMAGGLAGMPVIYEQYF,TGTGCCAGCAGCATGGCGGGGGGACTAGCGGGAATGCCGGTTATCTACGAGCAGTACTTC
.,TRBV6-5,TRBD2,TRBJ2-1,CASSYAAGVNEQFF,TGTGCCAGCAGTTACGCGGCGGGAGTAAATGAGCAGTTCTTC
once,TRBV6-5,TRBD1,TRBJ2-7,CASRPGQGSYEQYF,TGTGCCAGCAGGCCGGGACAGGGGTCCTACGAGCAGTACTTC
.,TRBV6-1,.,TRBJ1-2,CASSEHGQTYGYTF,TGTGCCAGCAGTGAACACGGACAAACTTATGGCTACACCTTC
.,TRBV6-5,TRBD1,TRBJ1-4,CASSKSGTGDQKLFF,TGTGCCAGCAGTAAATCCGGGACAGGGGACCAAAAACTGTTTTTT
.,TRBV4-2,TRBD1,TRBJ2-5,CASSQGDRGETQYF,TGTGCCAGCAGCCAAGGAGACAGGGGAGAGACCCAGTACTTC
few,TRBV6-1,TRBD1,TRBJ1-5,CASSGDSYNQPQHF,TGTGCCAGCAGTGGGGACAGTTATAATCAGCCCCAGCATTTT
.,TRBV7-9,.,TRBJ2-5,CASSPRGGVETQYF,TGTGCCAGCAGCCCGAGGGGGGGAGTGGAGACCCAGTACTTC
.,TRBV30,.,TRBJ1-2,CAGPTAENYGYTF,TGTGCCGGCCCGACAGCTGAGAACTATGGCTACACCTTC